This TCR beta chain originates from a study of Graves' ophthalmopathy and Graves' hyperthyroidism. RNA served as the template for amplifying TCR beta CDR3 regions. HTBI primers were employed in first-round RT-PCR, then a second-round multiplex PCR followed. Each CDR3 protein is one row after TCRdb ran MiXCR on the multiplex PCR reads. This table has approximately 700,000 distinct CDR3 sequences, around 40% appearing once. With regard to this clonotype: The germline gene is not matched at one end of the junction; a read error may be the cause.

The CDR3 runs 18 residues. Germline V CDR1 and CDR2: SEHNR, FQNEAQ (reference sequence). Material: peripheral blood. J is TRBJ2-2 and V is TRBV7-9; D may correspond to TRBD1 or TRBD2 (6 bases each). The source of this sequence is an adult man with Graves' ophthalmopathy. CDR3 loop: CASSQDFRGLTNTGELFF. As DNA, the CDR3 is TGCGCCAGCAGCCAAGATTTCAGGGGACTGACGAACACCGGGGAGCTGTTTTTT.